The clone carrying this TCR beta chain was seen a few times. As yet, its antigen is unknown. These data are taken from a study of T cells after yellow fever vaccination. This CDR3 comprises 15 residues. V lost 7 bases and J lost 6, with 21 bases in between. UMIs and a universal primer site were added when TCR cDNA was made by 5'RACE template switching. TCRdb ran MiXCR on the 5' RACE reads and lists one entry per CDR3 protein. The sample holds 300,000 or so distinct CDR3 sequences, 7% to 9% seen once. Study results and limitations: The study found a weaker secondary response that peaked faster, day 5 versus 15.

This TCR derives from a man in his late teens or twenties who received the YFV17D yellow fever vaccine. The chain joins TRBV12-3 or TRBV12-4 to TRBJ1-1; the D gene is possibly TRBD1 (6 bases). The sample here was PBMCs, taken about 49 days after the first yellow fever vaccination. DNA for the CDR3: TGTGCCAGCACTAGCAGACAGGTTTTAGCTTCTGAAGCTTTCTTT. It codes for CASTSRQVLASEAFF.